One sample yielded the 23 T cell receptor beta chains listed below, sequenced in a study of identical twins. MiXCR was run by TCRdb on the 5' RACE reads, yielding one entry per CDR3 protein. This table holds fewer than 500,000 distinct CDR3 sequences, 13% to 15% found once. Another study also made use of these data, one on yellow fever vaccine responses in identical twins.

Sequencing was carried out using CD4+ T cells sorted from blood. These TCRs come from a woman under 30 in good health.

V is TRBV12-3 or TRBV12-4 and J is TRBJ1-3, with 8 bases identical to TRBD1. Losses at the gene ends were 3 bases for V and 4 bases for J; bases not matched to a gene: 8. The CDR3 has 16 amino acids. The CDR3 DNA reads as TGTGCCAGCAGTTTCAAGGACAGGGCGAGAGGAAACACCATATATTTT. It specifies CASSFKDRARGNTIYF.

This clonotype was seen more than once but under ten times. The chain links TRBV12-3 or TRBV12-4 to TRBJ2-1; 7 nucleotides line up with TRBD1. The CDR3 covers 17 residues. V was clipped by 6 bases and J by 3 bases; unmatched bases: 14. CDR3: CASSPDNRGSGYNEQFF. The CDR3 DNA is TGTGCCAGCAGCCCGGACAACAGGGGTTCGGGCTACAATGAGCAGTTCTTC.

The chain has TRBV20-1 and TRBJ2-1; 8 bases match TRBD2. This CDR3 comprises 14 residues. After removal of 3 bases from V and 4 bases from J, the junction contained 5 bases not matched to a gene. CDR1 is DFQATT, CDR2 SNEGSKA, per germline (reference sequence). CDR3 in DNA: TGCAGTGCTAGCGGGGGGGCGATGTACAATGAGCAGTTCTTC. Amino acids: CSASGGAMYNEQFF.

The chain combines TRBV3-1 with TRBJ1-5, with D tentatively TRBD1 (5 bases). CDR1 is LGHDT and CDR2 is YNNKEL in the germline V gene (reference sequence). Trimming cost V 1 base and J 6 bases, with 10 bases left between them. This CDR3 comprises 14 residues. The CDR3 bases are TGTGCCAGCAGCCAAGGCGTCGGGGGTCAGCCCCAGCATTTT. Its protein is CASSQGVGGQPQHF.

The V call is TRBV5-5, the J call TRBJ2-7, with a weak D call TRBD2 (5 bases). The CDR3 consists of 16 residues. Germline CDR1 SGHKS, CDR2 YYEKEE (reference sequence). Trimming took 4 bases from V and 0 from J, leaving 17 bases between them. CDR3 protein: CASSPFGGSTSYEQYF. CDR3 coding DNA: TGTGCCAGCAGCCCTTTCGGCGGGTCAACCTCCTACGAGCAGTACTTC.

The chain combines TRBV12-3 or TRBV12-4 with TRBJ1-5, with TRBD1 as a possible D gene (5 bases). The CDR3 runs to 15 residues. V was clipped by 6 bases and J by 0 bases, with 12 bases between them. CDR3 sequence (DNA): TGTGCCAGCAGCTACAGGTCGACTAGCAATCAGCCCCAGCATTTT. It encodes CASSYRSTSNQPQHF.

This clonotype was picked up a small number of times. This chain joins TRBV4-1 and TRBJ2-5; no clear D gene. Germline assignment: CDR1 MGHRA and CDR2 YSYEKL. The CDR3 loop spans 15 amino acids. V was clipped by 4 bases and J by 1 base, with 13 bases between them. The CDR3 DNA is TGCGCCAGCAGCCGCTCACCCAGGTTCCAAGAGACCCAGTACTTC. It translates to CASSRSPRFQETQYF.

The rearrangement joins TRBV9 to TRBJ2-7; TRBD1 is a possible D gene (5 bases). The germline gives CDR1 SGDLS, CDR2 YYNGEE. V was clipped by 1 base and J by 2 bases, with 10 bases between them. The CDR3 has 14 amino acids. The DNA of the CDR3 is TGTGCCAGCAGCGTACAGCCAGGGCCCTACGAGCAGTACTTC. Protein sequence: CASSVQPGPYEQYF.

This clonotype was detected only a few times. This chain uses TRBV20-1 with TRBJ2-2; D is perhaps TRBD1 (6 bases). Between the trimmed V and J ends, which lost 1 base and 4 bases, there was a span of 10 bases. The CDR3 covers 14 residues. CDR1 is DFQATT and CDR2 is SNEGSKA in the germline V gene (reference sequence). The CDR3 nucleotides read TGCAGTGCTAGAGTCATACAGGGCACCGGGGAGCTGTTTTTT. This codes for CSARVIQGTGELFF.

This clonotype was seen only once. The rearrangement joins TRBV7-2 to TRBJ2-2; the D gene is possibly TRBD2 (6 bases). The CDR3 length is 15 residues. V gave up 2 bases and J gave up 6 bases, with 13 bases separating them. From germline, CDR1 is SGHTA and CDR2 FQGNSA. The CDR3 loop reads CASSLTLRRAGELFF. As DNA, the CDR3 is TGTGCCAGCAGCTTAACTTTACGGAGGGCCGGGGAGCTGTTTTTT.

The chain employs TRBV2 and TRBJ2-3; 7 bases are shared with TRBD2. This CDR3 has 11 amino acids. Unmatched junction bases numbered 1, after V lost 7 bases and J lost 6 bases. Germline V CDR1 and CDR2: SNHLY, FYNNEI. The CDR3 nucleotides read TGTGCCAGCACAGCGGGGGATACGCAGTATTTT. Its protein is CASTAGDTQYF.

The chain employs TRBV14 and TRBJ2-1, with D unclear. The CDR3 length is 12 residues. Germline V gives CDR1 SGHDN, CDR2 FVKESK. Trimming shortened V by 4 bases and J by 8 bases, and 9 bases separated the two germline ends. Written as DNA, the CDR3 is TGTGCCAGCAGCCCCCATGCCGATGAGCAGTTCTTC. Translating it yields CASSPHADEQFF.

The chain uses TRBV28 and TRBJ2-1; 7 nucleotides match TRBD2. The CDR3 has 14 residues. Looked up from germline, CDR1 is MDHEN and CDR2 is SYDVKM. Losses at the gene ends were 2 bases for V and 10 bases for J; bases not matched to a gene: 8. The CDR3 bases are TGTGCCAGCAGTTTAAAGAGCGGGGTAAAAGAGCAGTTCTTC. Translating gives CASSLKSGVKEQFF.

The chain recombines TRBV7-2 with TRBJ2-6, with D perhaps assigned TRBD1 or TRBD2 (5 bases each). Trimming removed 6 bases from V and 0 bases from J, with 30 bases in between. CDR1 and CDR2 (germline): SGHTA, FQGNSA. The CDR3 is made up of 22 amino acids. CDR3 loop: CASRTGHGGGPNFSSGANVLTF. The CDR3, as DNA: TGTGCCAGCAGAACCGGACATGGAGGCGGACCTAACTTTAGCTCTGGGGCCAACGTCCTGACTTTC.

This clonotype has more than one count but fewer than ten. This chain uses TRBV24-1 with TRBJ1-5; D gene unclear. The V end lost 5 bases, the J end lost 4 bases, and 8 bases lay between the germline ends. Per the germline V gene, CDR1 is KGHDR and CDR2 is SFDVKD. The CDR3 has 13 amino acids. CDR3 protein: CATSVSGNQPQHF. The CDR3 DNA sequence: TGTGCCACCAGTGTGTCGGGGAATCAGCCCCAGCATTTT.

This clonotype occurred many times. This chain joins TRBV18 and TRBJ2-3; D is tentatively TRBD1 or TRBD2 (5 bases each). The CDR3 has 14 amino acids. Germline V gene data show CDR1 as KGHSH and CDR2 as LQKENI. Trimming removed 3 bases from V and 2 bases from J, with 9 bases in between. CDR3: CASSPRGATDTQYF. CDR3 coding DNA: TGTGCCAGCTCACCGCGAGGGGCCACAGATACGCAGTATTTT.

The V and J genes are TRBV3-1 and TRBJ2-1, with 8 bases that match TRBD1. Trimming removed 0 bases from V and 5 bases from J; junction bases left unmatched: 6. Germline assignment: CDR1 LGHDT and CDR2 YNNKEL (reference sequence). The length of the CDR3 is 16 residues. CDR3 sequence: CASSQEDRELDNEQFF. CDR3 in DNA: TGTGCCAGCAGCCAAGAGGACAGGGAGTTGGACAATGAGCAGTTCTTC.

This chain uses TRBV9 with TRBJ2-2; D is perhaps TRBD1 or TRBD2 (5 bases each). V was pared by 4 bases and J by 4 bases, with 11 bases between. CDR3 length: 14 amino acids. Germline CDR1 reads SGDLS; CDR2 reads YYNGEE. The CDR3 DNA reads as TGTGCCAGCAGCCCACCGGGACCCACCGGGGAGCTGTTTTTT. Translation: CASSPPGPTGELFF.

This clonotype was seen a few times. This chain connects TRBV28 to TRBJ2-1; 9 bases agree with TRBD2. This CDR3 has 16 amino acids. V trimming: 6 bases; J trimming: 7 bases; junction bases outside the gene matches: 13. Germline-derived CDR1 and CDR2 are MDHEN and SYDVKM. This chain's CDR3 is CASSQGAAGGRNEQFF. The CDR3 bases are TGTGCCAGCAGCCAAGGGGCCGCGGGAGGGAGGAATGAGCAGTTCTTC. The whole variable domain, filled in from reference TRBV28 and TRBJ2-1, reads DVKVTQSSRYLVKRTGEKVFLECVQDMDHENMFWYRQDPGLGLRLIYFSYDVKMKEKGDIPEGYSVSREKKERFSLILESASTNQTSMYLCASSQGAAGGRNEQFFGPGTRLTVL.

This clonotype was detected ten times or more. The chain carries TRBV9 and TRBJ2-1; 8 bases match TRBD2. Trimming at V came to 4 bases and at J to 2 bases, leaving 8 bases not matched to a gene. Germline CDR1 and CDR2: SGDLS and YYNGEE. This CDR3 is built from 16 residues. The CDR3 DNA reads TGTGCCAGCAGCTCGGCGGGGGGTAAGACCTACAATGAGCAGTTCTTC. Protein product: CASSSAGGKTYNEQFF.

The chain's CDR3 is CSARVRAETQYF. DNA of the CDR3: TGCAGTGCTAGAGTTAGGGCAGAGACCCAGTACTTC. This chain joins TRBV20-1 and TRBJ2-5; D call uncertain. The germline V and J ends were trimmed by 1 base and 4 bases, with 7 bases remaining between them. This CDR3 region has 12 residues. Germline CDR1 reads DFQATT; CDR2 reads SNEGSKA (reference sequence).

This clonotype was counted ten times or more. This chain connects TRBV15 to TRBJ1-2; TRBD1 aligns across 8 bases. The CDR3 is 15 amino acids. Losses at the gene ends were 5 bases for V and 7 bases for J; bases not matched to a gene: 12. From germline, CDR1 is LNHNV and CDR2 YYDKDF (reference sequence). The CDR3 coding sequence is TGTGCCACCAGCCGGTTGGGACAGGTGGCGCGTGGCTACACCTTC. Translating gives CATSRLGQVARGYTF.

This clonotype was seen a few times. The chain combines TRBV12-3 or TRBV12-4 with TRBJ1-2; a possible D gene is TRBD1 (5 bases). There are 14 residues in the CDR3. V was trimmed by 7 bases and J by 8 bases, leaving 20 bases between them. The chain's CDR3 is CASTPVPGGGGYTF. For the CDR3, the DNA is TGTGCCAGCACCCCCGTCCCGGGGGGAGGAGGCTACACCTTC.